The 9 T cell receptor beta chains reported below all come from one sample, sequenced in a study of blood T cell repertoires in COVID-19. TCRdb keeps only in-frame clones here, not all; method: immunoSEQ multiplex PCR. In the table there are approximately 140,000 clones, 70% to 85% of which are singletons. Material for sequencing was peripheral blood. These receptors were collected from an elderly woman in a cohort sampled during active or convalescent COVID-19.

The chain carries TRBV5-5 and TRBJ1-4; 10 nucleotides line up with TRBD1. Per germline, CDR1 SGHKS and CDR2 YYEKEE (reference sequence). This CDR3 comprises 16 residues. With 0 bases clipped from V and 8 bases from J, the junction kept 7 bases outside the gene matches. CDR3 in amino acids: CASSLGLGTGEEKLFF. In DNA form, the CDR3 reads TGTGCCAGCAGCTTGGGCTTGGGGACAGGGGAGGAAAAACTGTTTTTT.

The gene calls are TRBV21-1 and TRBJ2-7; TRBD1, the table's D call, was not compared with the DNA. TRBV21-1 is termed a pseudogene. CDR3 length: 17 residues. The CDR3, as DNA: TGTGCCAGCAGCCCGTCCACGACAGGGACGAACTCCTACGAGCAGTACTTC. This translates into CASSPSTTGTNSYEQYF.

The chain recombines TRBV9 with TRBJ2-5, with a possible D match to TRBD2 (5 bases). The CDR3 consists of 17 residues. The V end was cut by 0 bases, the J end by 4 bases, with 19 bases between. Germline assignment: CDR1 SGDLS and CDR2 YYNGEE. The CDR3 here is CASSVGVRDDLLETQYF. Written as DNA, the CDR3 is TGTGCCAGCAGCGTAGGTGTCCGGGATGATCTTTTAGAGACCCAGTACTTC.

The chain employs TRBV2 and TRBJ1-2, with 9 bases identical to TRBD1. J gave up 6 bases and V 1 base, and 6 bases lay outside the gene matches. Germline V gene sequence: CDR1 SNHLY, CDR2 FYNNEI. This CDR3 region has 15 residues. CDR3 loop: CASSEVRTGAHGYTF. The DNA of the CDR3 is TGTGCCAGCAGTGAAGTCAGGACAGGGGCCCATGGCTACACCTTC.

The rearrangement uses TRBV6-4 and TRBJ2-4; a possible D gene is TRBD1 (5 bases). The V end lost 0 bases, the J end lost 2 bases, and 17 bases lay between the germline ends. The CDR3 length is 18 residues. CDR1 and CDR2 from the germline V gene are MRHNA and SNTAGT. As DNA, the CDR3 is TGTGCCAGCAGTGACTCGTGGGCAGGGTGTGAGTCCAAAAACATTCAGTACTTC. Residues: CASSDSWAGCESKNIQYF.

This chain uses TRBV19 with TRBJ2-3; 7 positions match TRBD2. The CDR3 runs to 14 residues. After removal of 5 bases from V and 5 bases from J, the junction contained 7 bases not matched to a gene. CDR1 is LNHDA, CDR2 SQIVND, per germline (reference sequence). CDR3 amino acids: CASSESLAGDTQYF. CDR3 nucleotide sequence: TGTGCCAGTAGTGAGAGCTTAGCGGGAGATACGCAGTATTTT.

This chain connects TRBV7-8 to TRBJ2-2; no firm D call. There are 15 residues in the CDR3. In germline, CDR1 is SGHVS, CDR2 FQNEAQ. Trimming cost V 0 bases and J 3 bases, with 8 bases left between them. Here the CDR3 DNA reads TGTGCCAGCAGCTTAGCTTTCCGTGACACCGGGGAGCTGTTTTTT. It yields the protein CASSLAFRDTGELFF.

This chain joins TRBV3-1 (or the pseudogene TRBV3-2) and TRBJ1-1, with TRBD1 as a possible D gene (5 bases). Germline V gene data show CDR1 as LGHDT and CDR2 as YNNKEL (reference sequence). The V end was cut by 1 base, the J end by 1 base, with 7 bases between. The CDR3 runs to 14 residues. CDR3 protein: CASSQVGQNTEAFF. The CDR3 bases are TGTGCCAGCAGCCAAGTGGGGCAGAACACTGAAGCTTTCTTT.

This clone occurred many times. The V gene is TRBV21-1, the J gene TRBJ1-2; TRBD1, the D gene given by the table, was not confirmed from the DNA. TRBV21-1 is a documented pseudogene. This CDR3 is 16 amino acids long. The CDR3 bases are TGTGCCAGCAGCAAAGATAATGAGGACAGAGACTATGGCTACACCTTC. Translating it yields CASSKDNEDRDYGYTF.